This TCR beta chain was sequenced in a study of T cell clonality in common variable immunodeficiency. Regarding this clone: The antigen is undetermined. The CDR3 end lies 3 residues beyond the end of the read and is filled in from the germline J gene.

Study results and caveats: Fewer TCRbeta clones were shared among CVID subjects than controls. Authors noted CVID clonality's cause needs subpopulation repertoire sequencing. Fewer deletions and N-nucleotide insertions were reportedly seen in common variable immunodeficiency TCR beta sequences.

CDR1 and CDR2 from the germline V gene are MNHEY and SVGEGT. CDR3 length: 16 residues. The V gene end was trimmed by 6 bases and the J gene end by 9 bases; junction bases not matched to a gene: 14. Of CVID subjects, under 16 were female and roughly 29 male, mean age roughly 40. CVID subjects were neither ill nor on immunomodulatory or immunosuppressive medication at sampling. Here immunoSEQ multiplex PCR was the method, and the copy in TCRdb shows in-frame clones only, minus some. The sample lists 25,000 to 30,000 clones, none appearing once, the ten largest making up around 3.1%. The source of this sequence is a human donor with common variable immunodeficiency. The specimen sequenced was peripheral blood mononuclear cells. The chain joins TRBV6-2 or TRBV6-3 to TRBJ2-1; 10 positions agree with TRBD2. CDR3 DNA (partial): TGTGCCAGCAGCAGGGCTAAAGCGGGGGGGCCCGCTGAG. Translation: CASSRAKAGGPAE. The full-length CDR3 reads as CASSRAKAGGPAEQFF.